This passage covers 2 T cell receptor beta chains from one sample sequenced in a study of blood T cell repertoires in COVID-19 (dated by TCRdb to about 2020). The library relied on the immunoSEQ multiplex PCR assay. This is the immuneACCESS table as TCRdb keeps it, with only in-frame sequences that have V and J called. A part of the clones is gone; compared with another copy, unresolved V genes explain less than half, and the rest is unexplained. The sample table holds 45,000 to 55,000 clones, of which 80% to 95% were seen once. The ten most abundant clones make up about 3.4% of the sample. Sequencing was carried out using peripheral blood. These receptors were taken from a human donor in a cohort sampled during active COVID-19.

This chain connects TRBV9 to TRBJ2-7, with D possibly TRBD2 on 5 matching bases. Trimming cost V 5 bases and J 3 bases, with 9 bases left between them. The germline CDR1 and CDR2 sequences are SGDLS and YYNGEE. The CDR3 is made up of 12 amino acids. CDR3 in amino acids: CASSREGYEQYF. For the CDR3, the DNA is TGTGCCAGCAGTCGAGAGGGCTACGAGCAGTACTTC. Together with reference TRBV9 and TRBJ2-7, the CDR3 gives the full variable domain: DSGVTQTPKHLITATGQRVTLRCSPRSGDLSVYWYQQSLDQGLQFLIQYYNGEERAKGNILERFSAQQFPDLHSELNLSSLELGDSALYFCASSREGYEQYFGPGTRLTVT.

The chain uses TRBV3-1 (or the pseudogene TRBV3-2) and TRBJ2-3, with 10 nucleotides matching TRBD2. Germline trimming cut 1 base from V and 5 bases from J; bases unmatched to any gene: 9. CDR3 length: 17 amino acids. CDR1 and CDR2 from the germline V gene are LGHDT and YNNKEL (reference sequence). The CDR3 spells CASSQGSGRAFIDTQYF. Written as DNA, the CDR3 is TGTGCCAGCAGCCAAGGAAGCGGGAGGGCCTTTATAGATACGCAGTATTTT.